The rows below give T cell receptor beta chains drawn from one sample of a study of regulatory T cells in long-lasting Graves disease. In TCRdb, the multiplex PCR reads were re-called with MiXCR into one record per CDR3 protein. The sample includes 420,000 or so distinct CDR3 sequences, 15% to 20% seen only once; the top ten take approximately 22%. These records were also assigned to another study, of T cells in Graves' hyperthyroidism and ophthalmopathy.

Sequencing was performed on peripheral blood mononuclear cells (PBMCs), taken at new diagnosis, from a patient treated with antithyroid drugs. Receptors were obtained from a woman in her late teens or twenties with Graves disease. Each CDR3 is given with its conserved first and last residue. D genes are given only for firm matches. Some rows have no size entry. The others give once, few or many, or a class for an expanded clone.

V: TRBV4-1; J: TRBJ1-1; D: .; size: .; CDR3: CASSQVANSGDTEAFF; DNA: TGCGCCAGCAGCCAAGTGGCAAATTCAGGGGACACTGAAGCTTTCTTT
V: TRBV28; J: TRBJ2-1; D: .; size: many; CDR3: CASTPALDEQFF; DNA: TGTGCCAGCACTCCCGCCCTCGATGAGCAGTTCTTC
V: TRBV7-2; J: TRBJ2-1; D: TRBD2; size: many; CDR3: CASSALAGRGEQFF; DNA: TGTGCCAGCAGCGCACTAGCGGGACGGGGTGAGCAGTTCTTC
V: TRBV15; J: TRBJ1-4; D: TRBD1; size: .; CDR3: CATSRSRDRLEKLFF; DNA: TGTGCCACCAGCAGAAGCCGGGACAGGTTGGAAAAACTGTTTTTT
V: TRBV2; J: TRBJ2-3; D: TRBD2; size: .; CDR3: CANRASGSDTQYF; DNA: TGTGCCAACAGGGCTAGCGGGAGTGATACGCAGTATTTT
V: TRBV6-5; J: TRBJ2-3; D: .; size: .; CDR3: CASSYFSAVQDTQYF; DNA: TGTGCCAGCAGTTACTTTTCTGCGGTTCAGGATACGCAGTATTTT
V: TRBV11-3; J: TRBJ2-3; D: TRBD2; size: many; CDR3: CASSLASGSTTDTQYF; DNA: TGTGCCAGCAGCTTGGCTAGCGGGAGTACGACAGATACGCAGTATTTT
V: TRBV28; J: TRBJ2-7; D: .; size: many; CDR3: CASSPPRVGPYEQYF; DNA: TGTGCCAGCAGTCCCCCCAGGGTTGGGCCCTACGAGCAGTACTTC
V: TRBV12-3/TRBV12-4; J: TRBJ1-3; D: .; size: .; CDR3: CASSSPGTPGGNTIYF; DNA: TGTGCCAGCAGTTCTCCCGGGACCCCGGGCGGAAACACCATATATTTT
V: TRBV11-3; J: TRBJ2-1; D: TRBD2; size: many; CDR3: CASSLDPPGLAGDNEQFF; DNA: TGTGCCAGCAGCTTAGACCCCCCGGGACTAGCGGGAGACAATGAGCAGTTCTTC
V: TRBV11-2; J: TRBJ2-7; D: .; size: few; CDR3: CASSQRTRGYSYEQYF; DNA: TGTGCCAGCAGCCAACGGACAAGGGGCTATTCCTACGAGCAGTACTTC
V: TRBV5-6; J: TRBJ2-1; D: .; size: many; CDR3: CASSRDVGSYNEQFF; DNA: TGTGCCAGCAGCAGGGACGTAGGCTCCTACAATGAGCAGTTCTTC
V: TRBV4-3; J: TRBJ2-7; D: .; size: .; CDR3: CASSQDRVGGQYF; DNA: TGCGCCAGCAGCCAAGACAGGGTTGGCGGGCAGTACTTC
V: TRBV28; J: TRBJ2-5; D: TRBD2; size: many; CDR3: CASSLQEGLAQETQYF; DNA: TGTGCCAGCAGTTTACAGGAGGGACTAGCCCAAGAGACCCAGTACTTC
V: TRBV9; J: TRBJ2-3; D: .; size: many; CDR3: CASSVELPSTDTQYF; DNA: TGTGCCAGCAGCGTAGAGCTACCAAGCACAGATACGCAGTATTTT
V: TRBV20-1; J: TRBJ2-7; D: TRBD2; size: .; CDR3: CSARDFASGTRRLYEQYF; DNA: TGCAGTGCTAGAGATTTTGCTTCCGGGACTAGAAGACTTTACGAGCAGTACTTC
V: TRBV30; J: TRBJ2-5; D: TRBD1; size: many; CDR3: CAHGTGGLETQYF; DNA: TGTGCTCACGGGACAGGGGGCTTGGAGACCCAGTACTTC
V: TRBV3-1; J: TRBJ2-7; D: .; size: few; CDR3: CASSPRVGEQYF; DNA: TGTGCCAGCAGCCCCAGAGTCGGCGAGCAGTACTTC
V: TRBV6-2/TRBV6-3; J: TRBJ1-1; D: .; size: .; CDR3: CASSYPGGPEDTEAFF; DNA: TGTGCCAGCAGTTACCCGGGTGGGCCGGAGGACACTGAAGCTTTCTTT
V: TRBV4-1; J: TRBJ2-7; D: .; size: .; CDR3: CASSQMPGRNEQYF; DNA: TGCGCCAGCAGCCAAATGCCGGGGCGGAACGAGCAGTACTTC